Reported below is one T cell receptor (beta chain). The trim removed 3 bases at V and 4 bases at J, leaving 7 bases unmatched. This CDR3 has 16 amino acids. CDR1 MNHEY and CDR2 SMNVEV come from the germline V gene (reference sequence). Profiling relied on immunoSEQ multiplex PCR, and the TCRdb table lists in-frame clones only, not all of them. Altogether 30,000 to 45,000 clones are present, approximately 80% being singletons, with the ten largest covering roughly 14%. This sample is part of a study of blood T cell repertoires in COVID-19. V usage is TRBV27 and J usage is TRBJ2-2; 8 nucleotides line up with TRBD2. The clonotype originates from a human donor in a cohort sampled during active COVID-19. Sequencing input: peripheral blood. CDR3 in DNA: TGTGCCAGCAGTTTCAGTGGACTAGCAGCCACCGGGGAGCTGTTTTTT. Its translation is CASSFSGLAATGELFF.